The T cell receptor beta chain described here comes from a study of shared clonotypes between healthy human individuals. Regarding the study as a whole: Memory subsets generally showed lower estimated richness than naive subsets.

Unmatched junction bases numbered 5, after V lost 2 bases and J lost 4 bases. CDR3 length: 15 residues. Per germline, CDR1 KGHSH and CDR2 LQKENI. The run depth of the assay was deep. Per the original data handling: ImmunoSEQ yielded junction-only sequences lacking quality scores, so filtering differed. Sequencing used immunoSEQ multiplex PCR; TCRdb keeps in-frame clones, though not all of them. The V and J calls and clone size are taken from that table; D and trimming were inferred from the DNA. This sample has about a million clones, with roughly 70% found just once. In the CD4+ fraction, cells were divided into CD45RA+ naive and CD45RA-negative memory subsets. About this clone itself: Its target is unknown.

The specimen was memory CD4+ T cells sorted from blood. Subset given: CD45RA-negative fraction. The chain links TRBV18 to TRBJ2-7; 10 bases are shared with TRBD2. The source of this sequence is a man aged 18 to 29 in good health. DNA for the CDR3: TGTGCCAGCTCACCAGAACTAGCGGGAACTTACGAGCAGTACTTC. Translating it yields CASSPELAGTYEQYF.